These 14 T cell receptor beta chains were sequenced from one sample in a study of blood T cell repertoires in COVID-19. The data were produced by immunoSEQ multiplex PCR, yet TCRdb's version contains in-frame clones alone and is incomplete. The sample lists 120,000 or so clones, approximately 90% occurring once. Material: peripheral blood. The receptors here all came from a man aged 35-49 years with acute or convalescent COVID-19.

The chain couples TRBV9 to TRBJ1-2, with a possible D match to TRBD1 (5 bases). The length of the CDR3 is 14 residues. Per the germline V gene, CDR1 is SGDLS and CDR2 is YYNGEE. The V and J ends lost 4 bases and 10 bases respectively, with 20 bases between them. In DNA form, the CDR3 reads TGTGCCAGCAGCCCCCAAAGTGGGGGGAGGGACTACACCTTC. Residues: CASSPQSGGRDYTF.

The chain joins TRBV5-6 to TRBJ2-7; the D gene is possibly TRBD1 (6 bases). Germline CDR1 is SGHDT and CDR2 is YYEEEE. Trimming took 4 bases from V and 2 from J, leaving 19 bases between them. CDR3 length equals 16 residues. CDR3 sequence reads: CASSPRTASKTYEQYF. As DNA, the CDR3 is TGTGCCAGCAGCCCGCGGACAGCATCCAAAACCTACGAGCAGTACTTC.

CDR3 region: CASSPTGTSGSNGDTQYF. The CDR3 nucleotides read TGCGCCAGCAGCCCCACCGGGACTAGCGGAAGTAACGGGGATACGCAGTATTTT. The gene calls are TRBV4-1 and TRBJ2-3; TRBD2 matches 11 bases. The CDR3 is 18 amino acids. The V and J ends lost 4 bases and 6 bases, in that order; junction bases with no gene match: 15. The germline gives CDR1 MGHRA, CDR2 YSYEKL.

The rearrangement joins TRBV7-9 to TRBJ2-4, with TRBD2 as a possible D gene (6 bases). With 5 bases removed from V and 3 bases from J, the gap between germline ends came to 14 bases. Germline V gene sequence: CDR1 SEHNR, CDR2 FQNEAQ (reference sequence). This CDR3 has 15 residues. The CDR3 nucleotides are TGTGCCAGCAGCCCCGACTGGCGGGGCAAAAACATTCAGTACTTC. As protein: CASSPDWRGKNIQYF.

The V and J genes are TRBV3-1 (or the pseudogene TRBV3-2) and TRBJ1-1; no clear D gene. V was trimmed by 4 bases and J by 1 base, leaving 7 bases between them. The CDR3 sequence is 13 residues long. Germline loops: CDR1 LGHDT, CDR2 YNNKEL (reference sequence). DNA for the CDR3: TGTGCCAGCAGCCTCCGGGGGAACACTGAAGCTTTCTTT. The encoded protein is CASSLRGNTEAFF.

As DNA, the CDR3 is TGTGCCAGCAGCGTTTCCGCGTCCACAGATACGCAGTATTTT. Its translation: CASSVSASTDTQYF. The chain combines TRBV9 with TRBJ2-3; no clear D. The V gene's germline CDR1 is SGDLS and CDR2 YYNGEE. The CDR3 has 14 amino acids. Trimming stripped 2 bases from V and 2 bases from J, with 9 bases between.

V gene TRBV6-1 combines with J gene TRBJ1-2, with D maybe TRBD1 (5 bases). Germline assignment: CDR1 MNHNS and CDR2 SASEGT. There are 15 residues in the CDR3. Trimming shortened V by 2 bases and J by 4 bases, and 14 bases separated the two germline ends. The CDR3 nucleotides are TGTGCCAGCAGTGAATCAGGTGGGGACTCCTATGGCTACACCTTC. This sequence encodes CASSESGGDSYGYTF.

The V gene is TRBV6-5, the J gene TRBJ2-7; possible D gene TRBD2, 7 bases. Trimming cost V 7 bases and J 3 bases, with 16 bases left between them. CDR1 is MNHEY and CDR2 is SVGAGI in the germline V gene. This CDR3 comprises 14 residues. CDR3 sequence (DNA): TGTGCCAGCACAACTTGGGAGGGGGGCTACGAGCAGTACTTC. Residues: CASTTWEGGYEQYF.

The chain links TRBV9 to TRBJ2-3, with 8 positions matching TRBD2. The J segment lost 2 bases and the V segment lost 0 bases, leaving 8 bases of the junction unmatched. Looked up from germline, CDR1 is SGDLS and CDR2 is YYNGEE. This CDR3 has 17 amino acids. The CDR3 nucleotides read TGTGCCAGCAGCGTAGGCGCTAGCGGGCTCCTCACAGATACGCAGTATTTT. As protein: CASSVGASGLLTDTQYF. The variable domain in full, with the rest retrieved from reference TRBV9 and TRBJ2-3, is DSGVTQTPKHLITATGQRVTLRCSPRSGDLSVYWYQQSLDQGLQFLIQYYNGEERAKGNILERFSAQQFPDLHSELNLSSLELGDSALYFCASSVGASGLLTDTQYFGPGTRLTVL.

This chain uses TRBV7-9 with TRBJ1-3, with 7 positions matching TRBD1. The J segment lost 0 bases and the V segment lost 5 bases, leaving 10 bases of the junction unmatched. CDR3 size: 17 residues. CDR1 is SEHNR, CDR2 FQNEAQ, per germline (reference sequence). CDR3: CASSPEGQSHSGNTIYF. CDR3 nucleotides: TGTGCCAGCAGCCCGGAGGGACAGTCCCACTCTGGAAACACCATATATTTT.

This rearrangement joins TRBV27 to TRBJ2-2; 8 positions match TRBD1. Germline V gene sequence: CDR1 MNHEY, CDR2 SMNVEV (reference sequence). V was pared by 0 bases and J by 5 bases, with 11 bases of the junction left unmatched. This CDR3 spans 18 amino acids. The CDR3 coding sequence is TGTGCCAGCAGTTTATCGATCACAGGGGGAGCAGGGACCGGGGAGCTGTTTTTT. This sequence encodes CASSLSITGGAGTGELFF.

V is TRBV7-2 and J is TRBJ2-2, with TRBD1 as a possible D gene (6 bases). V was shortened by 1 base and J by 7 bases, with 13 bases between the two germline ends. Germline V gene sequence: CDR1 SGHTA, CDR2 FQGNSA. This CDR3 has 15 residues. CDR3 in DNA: TGTGCCAGCAGCTTAGTGACCAGGGGCGGCGGGGAGCTGTTTTTT. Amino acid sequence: CASSLVTRGGGELFF. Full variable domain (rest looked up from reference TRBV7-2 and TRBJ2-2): GAGVSQSPSNKVTEKGKDVELRCDPISGHTALYWYRQSLGQGLEFLIYFQGNSAPDKSGLPSDRFSAERTGGSVSTLTIQRTQQEDSAVYLCASSLVTRGGGELFFGEGSRLTVL.

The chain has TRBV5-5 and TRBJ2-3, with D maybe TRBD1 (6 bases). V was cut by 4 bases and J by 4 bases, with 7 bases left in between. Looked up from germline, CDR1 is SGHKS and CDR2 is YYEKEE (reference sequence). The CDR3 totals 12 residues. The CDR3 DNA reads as TGTGCCAGCAGCCGGACAGCAGATACGCAGTATTTT. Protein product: CASSRTADTQYF.

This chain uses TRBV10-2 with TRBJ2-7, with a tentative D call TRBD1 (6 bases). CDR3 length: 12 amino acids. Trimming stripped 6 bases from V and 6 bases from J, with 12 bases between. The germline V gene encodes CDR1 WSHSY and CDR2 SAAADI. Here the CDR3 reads CASSGQLSEQYF. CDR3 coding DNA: TGCGCCAGCAGCGGACAGTTAAGCGAGCAGTACTTC.